One T cell receptor (beta chain) is described in this entry. The sample is drawn from a study of OX40 agonist ivuxolimab in advanced cancers. On the study more broadly: Three individuals attained partial responses, comprising one hepatocellular carcinoma case and two cutaneous melanoma cases.

Measured with immunoSEQ multiplex PCR; TCRdb has only the in-frame clones, and not every one. Among about 60,000 clones, around 87% were seen once, and the ten largest hold approximately 5%. This CDR3 is 18 amino acids long. With V trimmed by 2 bases and J by 7 bases, 15 bases remained unmatched. From germline, CDR1 is SGDLS and CDR2 YYNGEE. The specimen comprised CD4+ or CD8+ T cells sorted from blood, sampled in a trial of the OX40 agonist ivuxolimab. This receptor was taken from an adult with an advanced solid tumor such as melanoma, head and neck, liver or kidney cancer. The V and J genes are TRBV9 and TRBJ2-1; TRBD2 agrees at 10 bases. CDR3 sequence: CASSVSGRGPSGGNEQFF. Here the CDR3 DNA reads TGTGCCAGCAGCGTCTCTGGCCGAGGGCCTAGCGGGGGAAATGAGCAGTTCTTC.